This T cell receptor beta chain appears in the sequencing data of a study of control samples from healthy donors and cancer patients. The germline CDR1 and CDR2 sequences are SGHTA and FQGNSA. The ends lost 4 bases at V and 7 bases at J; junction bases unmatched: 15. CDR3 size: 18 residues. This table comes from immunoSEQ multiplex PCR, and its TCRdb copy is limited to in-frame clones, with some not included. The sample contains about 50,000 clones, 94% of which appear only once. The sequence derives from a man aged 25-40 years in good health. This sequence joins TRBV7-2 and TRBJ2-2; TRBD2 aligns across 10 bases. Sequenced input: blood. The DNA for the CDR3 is TGTGCCAGCAGCTCCGGACTGGGAGCGGGAGGGCCAGTCGGGGAGCTGTTTTTT. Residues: CASSSGLGAGGPVGELFF.